This entry concerns a single T cell receptor (beta chain). Germline CDR1 is DFQATT and CDR2 is SNEGSKA (reference sequence). The CDR3 consists of 12 residues. V lost 3 bases and J 5 bases, leaving 9 bases between the germline ends. In TCRdb, the 5' RACE reads were re-called with MiXCR into one record per CDR3 protein. The repertoire includes about 110,000 distinct CDR3 sequences, roughly 11% of them detected once, and more than 6.5% sits in the top ten. These data originate in a study of early T cells in non-severe SARS-CoV-2 infection. Looking at the study overall: The authors sequenced bulk RNA from unsorted whole blood, leaving chains unpaired.

Specimen: whole blood. The chain links TRBV20-1 to TRBJ2-3; D gene unclear. The origin of this receptor is an adult who was a healthcare worker with PCR-confirmed SARS-CoV-2 infection or an uninfected control (not recorded which). The CDR3 reads CSARWLVDTQYF. In DNA form, the CDR3 reads TGCAGTGCTAGGTGGCTCGTAGATACGCAGTATTTT.